The rows below give T cell receptor beta chains drawn from one sample of a study of blood T cell repertoires in COVID-19. Clones were sequenced by immunoSEQ multiplex PCR, and TCRdb holds only the in-frame ones, with some missing. The profile shows 150,000 to 200,000 clones, 82% of them singletons. Source material: PBMCs or T cells enriched from blood (not recorded which). These receptors originate from a woman in her fifties or sixties with acute COVID-19. Both conserved end residues are part of each CDR3. The D gene is left open where the match is weak. Size is stated for part of the rows, as once, few or many counts, or as a class when the clone is expanded.

d_gene	len	j_gene	v_gene	abundance	CDR3aa	CDR3nt
TRBD1	15	TRBJ1-1	TRBV5-6	NA	CASSVPGQENTEAFF	TGTGCCAGCAGCGTACCGGGACAGGAGAACACTGAAGCTTTCTTT
TRBD2	14	TRBJ2-1	TRBV6-5	NA	CASSSAGGGNEQFF	TGTGCCAGCAGCTCCGCTGGCGGGGGGAATGAGCAGTTCTTC
NA	16	TRBJ1-4	TRBV5-1	NA	CASSLNGEWGNEKLFF	TGCGCCAGCAGCCTGAACGGGGAGTGGGGAAATGAAAAACTGTTTTTT
TRBD2	15	TRBJ2-3	TRBV9	NA	CASSVEVGRSDTQYF	TGTGCCAGCAGCGTAGAGGTCGGGAGGTCAGATACGCAGTATTTT
TRBD2	13	TRBJ2-7	TRBV27	few	CASSLAGPNEQYF	TGTGCCAGCTCGCTAGCGGGACCCAACGAGCAGTACTTC
NA	14	TRBJ2-1	TRBV7-9	NA	CASSLGDTFGEQFF	TGTGCCAGCAGCTTAGGGGACACCTTCGGGGAGCAGTTCTTC
TRBD2	15	TRBJ2-1	TRBV29-1	NA	CSTNNGGADGLEQFF	TGCAGCACAAATAACGGGGGGGCCGACGGTCTTGAGCAGTTCTTC
NA	15	TRBJ1-6	TRBV9	NA	CASSVGGKMDSPLHF	TGTGCCAGCAGCGTAGGAGGAAAGATGGATTCACCCCTCCACTTT
TRBD2	15	TRBJ2-7	TRBV4-2	once	CASSQDLGGSYEQYF	TGTGCCAGCAGCCAAGATCTAGGCGGGAGCTACGAGCAGTACTTC
TRBD2	18	TRBJ2-3	TRBV3-1/TRBV3-2	few	CASSPTLALAGGRDTQYF	TGTGCCAGCAGCCCCACCCTGGCACTAGCGGGGGGCAGGGATACGCAGTATTTT
NA	13	TRBJ1-3	TRBV4-3	NA	CASSQDRERSIYF	TGCGCCAGCAGCCAAGATCGGGAGAGGAGCATATATTTT
TRBD1	15	TRBJ1-6	TRBV5-4	NA	CASSLEQGAHSPLHF	TGTGCCAGCAGCTTGGAACAGGGGGCTCATTCACCCCTCCACTTT
NA	15	TRBJ1-2	TRBV7-2	NA	CASSLAFASSYGYTF	TGTGCCAGCAGCTTAGCGTTTGCGAGCTCCTATGGCTACACCTTC
TRBD1	17	TRBJ1-2	TRBV7-9	NA	CASSLEGTGDRSHGYTF	TGTGCCAGCAGCTTAGAAGGGACAGGGGATCGGTCGCATGGCTACACCTTC
TRBD1	15	TRBJ1-2	TRBV15	NA	CATSRGQGATYGYTF	TGTGCCACCAGCAGGGGACAGGGGGCGACCTATGGCTACACCTTC
TRBD1	14	TRBJ1-5	TRBV6-5	NA	CASSYAQGDQPQHF	TGTGCCAGCAGTTACGCACAGGGGGATCAGCCCCAGCATTTT
NA	11	TRBJ1-1	TRBV12-3/TRBV12-4	NA	CASRGGTEAFF	TGTGCCAGCCGGGGGGGAACTGAAGCTTTCTTT
TRBD1	12	TRBJ1-4	TRBV19	NA	CASRDRNEKLFF	TGTGCCAGCCGGGACAGGAATGAAAAACTGTTTTTT
NA	17	TRBJ2-1	TRBV7-2	NA	CASSSGLGQPSYNEQFF	TGTGCCAGCAGCTCAGGACTCGGCCAGCCTTCCTACAATGAGCAGTTCTTC
TRBD2	15	TRBJ2-2	TRBV18	NA	CASSPRGTSTGELFF	TGTGCCAGCTCACCGCGAGGGACTAGCACCGGGGAGCTGTTTTTT
TRBD1	14	TRBJ2-2	TRBV11-2	NA	CASSPGQGARELFF	TGTGCCAGCAGCCCGGGACAGGGGGCGAGGGAGCTGTTTTTT
NA	15	TRBJ2-3	TRBV7-2	NA	CASSLGGVYTDTQYF	TGTGCCAGCAGCTTAGGCGGGGTTTACACAGATACGCAGTATTTT
NA	13	TRBJ1-5	TRBV3-1/TRBV3-2	NA	CASSQTANQPQHF	TGTGCCAGCAGCCAGACTGCTAATCAGCCCCAGCATTTT
NA	15	TRBJ1-1	TRBV5-4	NA	CASSSPGVLNTEAFF	TGTGCCAGCAGCTCGCCCGGGGTCTTGAACACTGAAGCTTTCTTT
NA	14	TRBJ2-3	TRBV6-6	NA	CASRTRPSTDTQYF	TGTGCCAGCCGAACTAGGCCCAGCACAGATACGCAGTATTTT
TRBD1	12	TRBJ1-2	TRBV20-1	NA	CSASISGGGYTF	TGCAGTGCTAGTATATCAGGGGGCGGCTACACCTTC
NA	16	TRBJ2-7	TRBV5-5	NA	CASSSQFGRQGNEQYF	TGTGCCAGCAGCTCCCAGTTTGGGCGCCAGGGGAACGAGCAGTACTTC
TRBD1	13	TRBJ1-2	TRBV4-1	NA	CASSLGQGRGYTF	TGCGCCAGCAGTCTCGGACAGGGGAGAGGCTACACCTTC